This record covers a single TCR beta chain. Its specificity is not known. The record originates from a study of OX40 agonist ivuxolimab in advanced cancers. General study results and limits: Low normalized T-cell clonal expansion was additionally recorded for some nonresponders.

From germline, CDR1 is MGHDK and CDR2 SYGVNS. The CDR3 extends over 15 amino acids. J lost 1 base, V lost 1 base, and 4 bases had no gene match. The method was immunoSEQ multiplex PCR; TCRdb's version includes in-frame clones alone and lacks a portion of them. The profile shows about 77,000 clones, 80% to 90% of them singletons. The chain links TRBV25-1 to TRBJ2-7; 7 bases match TRBD1. The clonotype was recovered from an adult with an advanced solid tumor such as melanoma, head and neck, liver or kidney cancer. The source was CD4+ or CD8+ T cells sorted from blood, collected in a trial of the OX40 agonist ivuxolimab. The DNA of the CDR3 is TGTGCCAGCAGTGAATCCCTGACAGGGTCCTACGAGCAGTACTTC. This gives the protein CASSESLTGSYEQYF.